These 21 T cell receptor beta chains share one sample of origin, sequenced in a study of blood T cell repertoires in COVID-19. The repertoire was sequenced with immunoSEQ multiplex PCR; TCRdb's copy has only in-frame clones and lacks some. The repertoire includes 25,000 to 30,000 clones, around 86% of them detected once, and about 23% sits in the top ten. The sequenced sample consisted of peripheral blood. The receptors shown here come from a human donor in a cohort sampled during active COVID-19.

CDR3 protein: CASSDRTGWNEQFF. Written as DNA, the CDR3 is TGTGCCAGCAGTGATAGGACAGGGTGGAATGAGCAGTTCTTC. This chain connects TRBV6-4 to TRBJ2-1, with 8 nucleotides matching TRBD1. This CDR3 comprises 14 residues. Germline V lookup: CDR1 MRHNA, CDR2 SNTAGT. With V trimmed by 3 bases and J by 7 bases, 5 bases remained unmatched.

The chain has TRBV10-3 and TRBJ2-7; 10 bases fit TRBD1. CDR3 length equals 15 residues. With 6 bases clipped from V and 5 bases from J, the junction kept 10 bases outside the gene matches. Germline CDR1 and CDR2: ENHRY and SYGVKD. The DNA of the CDR3 is TGTGCCATCAGAGGGGACAGGGGAAAGGTCCACGAGCAGTACTTC. Amino acids: CAIRGDRGKVHEQYF.

The chain joins TRBV11-3 to TRBJ2-1; 7 bases align to TRBD2. The CDR3 extends over 17 amino acids. The junction had 16 bases not matched to a gene; V was cut back by 7 bases and J by 4 bases. CDR1 and CDR2 (germline): SGHNT, YENEEA. As DNA, the CDR3 is TGTGCCAGCAACCTTCGTACCGGGGGGTCCAGATACAATGAGCAGTTCTTC. This sequence encodes CASNLRTGGSRYNEQFF.

The gene calls are TRBV5-6 and TRBJ1-1, with TRBD1 identical over 12 bases. V was pared by 3 bases and J by 5 bases, with 11 bases of the junction left unmatched. Germline V gene sequence: CDR1 SGHDT, CDR2 YYEEEE. The length of the CDR3 is 17 residues. The CDR3 is CASSWDRGRVKGTEAFF. CDR3 coding DNA: TGTGCCAGCAGCTGGGACAGGGGGCGAGTAAAAGGGACTGAAGCTTTCTTT.

The chain carries TRBV30 and TRBJ1-2; tentative D call: TRBD1 (5 bases). The V and J ends lost 3 bases and 10 bases respectively, with 12 bases between them. CDR1 and CDR2 from the germline V gene are GTSNPN and SVGIG (reference sequence). This CDR3 spans 11 amino acids. The CDR3 DNA reads as TGTGCCTGGAGCGCAGGGTACAACTACACCTTC. It yields the protein CAWSAGYNYTF.

J is TRBJ1-2 and V is TRBV30; D call uncertain. This CDR3 comprises 14 residues. V was shortened by 3 bases and J by 4 bases, with 15 bases between the two germline ends. Germline assignment: CDR1 GTSNPN and CDR2 SVGIG (reference sequence). The CDR3 region has the DNA TGTGCCTGGAGATCGGGATTCTTCCCCTATGGCTACACCTTC. Protein sequence: CAWRSGFFPYGYTF.

The rearrangement uses TRBV12-3 or TRBV12-4 and TRBJ2-3, with TRBD2 as a possible D gene (6 bases). CDR3 size: 12 residues. Trimming took off 5 bases at V and 5 bases at J, with 8 bases between the two ends. CDR3 DNA: TGTGCCAGCAGTCCGACTAGAGATACGCAGTATTTT. Its translation: CASSPTRDTQYF.

This clone has just one count. Germline is not matched at one junction end, which may reflect a read error. The chain couples TRBV4-1 to TRBJ1-4; 10 bases agree with TRBD1. The germline gives CDR1 MGHRA, CDR2 YSYEKL. The CDR3 covers 19 residues. This CDR3 is CASSQPGTGVHVTNEKLFF. The DNA of the CDR3 is TGCGCCAGCAGCCAACCGGGGACAGGGGTTCACGTAACTAATGAAAAATTGTTTTTT.

V and J are TRBV19 and TRBJ1-1; no clear D gene. Germline V gene data show CDR1 as LNHDA and CDR2 as SQIVND (reference sequence). CDR3 length: 11 amino acids. V lost 6 bases and J lost 5, with 7 bases in between. The CDR3 sequence: CASRTWTEAFF. As DNA, the CDR3 is TGTGCCAGTAGGACATGGACTGAAGCTTTCTTT. Together with reference TRBV19 and TRBJ1-1, the CDR3 gives the full variable domain: DGGITQSPKYLFRKEGQNVTLSCEQNLNHDAMYWYRQDPGQGLRLIYYSQIVNDFQKGDIAEGYSVSREKKESFPLTVTSAQKNPTAFYLCASRTWTEAFFGQGTRLTVV.

The chain has TRBV13 and TRBJ1-1; D is unclear. Germline V CDR1 and CDR2: PRHDT, FYEKMQ (reference sequence). Trimming stripped 5 bases from V and 1 base from J, with 8 bases between. The CDR3 runs 13 residues. The CDR3 region has the DNA TGTGCCAGCAGCCTACAGAGGAACACTGAAGCTTTCTTT. Protein sequence: CASSLQRNTEAFF.

This chain joins TRBV27 and TRBJ2-1, with TRBD2 identical over 8 bases. Trimming took 0 bases from V and 7 from J; bases not matched to a gene: 5. CDR3 length equals 15 residues. The germline CDR1 and CDR2 sequences are MNHEY and SMNVEV (reference sequence). The CDR3 bases are TGTGCCAGCAGTTTATCGGGTTCGGGGGGGAATGAGCAGTTCTTC. It translates to CASSLSGSGGNEQFF.

This chain links TRBV7-3 with TRBJ2-1; TRBD2 matches at 8 bases. This CDR3 is built from 16 residues. V was clipped by 3 bases and J by 3 bases; unmatched bases: 7. Germline V gives CDR1 SGHTA, CDR2 FQGTGA. The CDR3 loop reads CASSLAGGAGYNEQFF. Written as DNA, the CDR3 is TGTGCCAGCAGCTTGGCCGGGGGGGCCGGCTACAATGAGCAGTTCTTC.

The gene calls are TRBV6-2 or TRBV6-3 and TRBJ2-3; D is possibly TRBD1 (6 bases). V was cut by 5 bases and J by 0 bases, with 12 bases left in between. The CDR3 is made up of 15 amino acids. The germline gives CDR1 MNHEY, CDR2 SVGEGT. CDR3 coding DNA: TGTGCCAGCAGTAGCACAGGGTCTAGCACAGATACGCAGTATTTT. Translating it yields CASSSTGSSTDTQYF.

The chain joins TRBV18 to TRBJ2-7; no firm D call. Trimming cost V 0 bases and J 1 base, with 7 bases left between them. Germline V gene lookup returns CDR1 KGHSH and CDR2 LQKENI. The CDR3 runs 14 residues. The CDR3 here is CASSPPYSSYEQYF. Here the CDR3 DNA reads TGTGCCAGCTCACCACCGTACAGTTCCTACGAGCAGTACTTC. Complete variable domain (other parts from reference TRBV18 and TRBJ2-7): NAGVMQNPRHLVRRRGQEARLRCSPMKGHSHVYWYRQLPEEGLKFMVYLQKENIIDESGMPKERFSAEFPKEGPSILRIQQVVRGDSAAYFCASSPPYSSYEQYFGPGTRLTVT.

The chain joins TRBV20-1 to TRBJ2-7; D remains ambiguous. The length of the CDR3 is 11 residues. Germline CDR1 and CDR2: DFQATT and SNEGSKA (reference sequence). Trimming took 6 bases from V and 7 from J, leaving 13 bases between them. As DNA, the CDR3 is TGCAGTGCGCCGGGTCCTAGGGAGCAGTACTTC. This gives the protein CSAPGPREQYF.

This clone was detected only once. The chain joins TRBV10-3 to TRBJ2-2; D may be TRBD2 (6 bases). V lost 9 bases to trimming and J lost 8 bases, with 13 bases between them. CDR1 and CDR2 (germline): ENHRY, SYGVKD. The CDR3 consists of 12 residues. The CDR3 nucleotides read TGTGCCATGGGCGGGGCCGTGGGGGAGCTGTTTTTT. Translated: CAMGGAVGELFF.

CDR3: CASSATGVSTDTQYF. The CDR3 DNA reads as TGTGCCAGCAGCGCAACAGGGGTTAGCACAGATACGCAGTATTTT. J is TRBJ2-3 and V is TRBV25-1; 7 nucleotides match TRBD1. The V gene's germline CDR1 is MGHDK and CDR2 SYGVNS. CDR3 size: 15 residues. V lost 6 bases to trimming and J lost 0 bases; unmatched junction nucleotides: 6.

This clone appeared once. This same CDR3 is encoded by further DNA sequences in the sample. The CDR3 bases are TGTGCCAGCAGCCGTAGACGGGGGGGCGGCGAGCAGTACTTC. Residues: CASSRRRGGGEQYF. The chain uses TRBV11-1 and TRBJ2-7, with 8 positions matching TRBD2. The CDR3 runs to 14 residues. V lost 5 bases and J lost 6; bases outside the gene matches: 9. Looked up from germline, CDR1 is SGHAT and CDR2 is FQDESV (reference sequence).

This chain joins TRBV5-6 and TRBJ2-1; possibly TRBD2 for D (5 bases). In germline, CDR1 is SGHDT, CDR2 YYEEEE. V lost 7 bases and J lost 4, with 9 bases in between. The CDR3 has 12 amino acids. CDR3 in DNA: TGTGCCAGCCAACGGGGATACAATGAGCAGTTCTTC. Its protein product is CASQRGYNEQFF.

The rearrangement joins TRBV29-1 to TRBJ2-7, with a weak D call TRBD1 (6 bases). CDR1 SQVTM and CDR2 ANQGSEA come from the germline V gene. V gave up 7 bases and J gave up 0 bases, with 10 bases separating them. There are 12 residues in the CDR3. CDR3 region: CSGGQSSYEQYF. Written as DNA, the CDR3 is TGCAGCGGTGGACAGAGCTCCTACGAGCAGTACTTC.

The J gene is TRBJ1-6, the V gene TRBV5-6; TRBD1 agrees at 9 bases. V shed 3 bases, J shed 8 bases, and the junction held 9 bases outside the gene matches. The CDR3 contains 16 residues. CDR1 SGHDT and CDR2 YYEEEE come from the germline V gene. The CDR3 DNA reads TGTGCCAGCAGCTCCTTACCCGGGACAGGGTATTCACCCCTCCACTTT. Translated: CASSSLPGTGYSPLHF. The full variable domain, its missing parts supplied by reference TRBV5-6 and TRBJ1-6, is DAGVTQSPTHLIKTRGQQVTLRCSPKSGHDTVSWYQQALGQGPQFIFQYYEEEERQRGNFPDRFSGHQFPNYSSELNVNALLLGDSALYLCASSSLPGTGYSPLHFGNGTRLTVT.